This record looks at one T cell receptor (beta chain) sequence and its context. Its antigen is unknown. The entry originates in a study of T-cell reconstitution after alpha-beta-depleted transplantation in children. This CDR3 spans 16 amino acids. Losses at the gene ends were 5 bases for V and 1 base for J; bases not matched to a gene: 9. CDR1 and CDR2 from the germline V gene are SGHVS and FQNEAQ. Points from the study as a whole: Surviving thymic progenitors and recipient T cells were the source of high TCRbeta diversity at day 60 in some patients. Reportedly, roughly two months post-transplant, alpha-beta T cells arose from several hundred expanded graft clones. One year post-transplant, T-cell counts and diversity were largely derived from T cells produced anew.

Unique molecular identifiers were incorporated during preparation of the TCRbeta library. TCRdb fed the PCR reads into MiXCR, producing one record per CDR3 protein. The sample shows hundreds of thousands of distinct CDR3 sequences, 10% to 15% of them seen only once. This rearrangement joins TRBV7-8 to TRBJ2-3; 7 nucleotides match TRBD2. This sequence was found in a male patient under 18 who had a stem cell transplant for acute myeloid leukemia, so the T cells may come from the graft donor. Source: PBMCs, mostly from graft donor cells, taken 360 days after TCRalphabeta/CD19-depleted stem cell transplant. CDR3 sequence (DNA): TGTGCCAGCAGCAAGCTAGAGCGGGGAGGCACAGATACGCAGTATTTT. Encoded protein: CASSKLERGGTDTQYF.